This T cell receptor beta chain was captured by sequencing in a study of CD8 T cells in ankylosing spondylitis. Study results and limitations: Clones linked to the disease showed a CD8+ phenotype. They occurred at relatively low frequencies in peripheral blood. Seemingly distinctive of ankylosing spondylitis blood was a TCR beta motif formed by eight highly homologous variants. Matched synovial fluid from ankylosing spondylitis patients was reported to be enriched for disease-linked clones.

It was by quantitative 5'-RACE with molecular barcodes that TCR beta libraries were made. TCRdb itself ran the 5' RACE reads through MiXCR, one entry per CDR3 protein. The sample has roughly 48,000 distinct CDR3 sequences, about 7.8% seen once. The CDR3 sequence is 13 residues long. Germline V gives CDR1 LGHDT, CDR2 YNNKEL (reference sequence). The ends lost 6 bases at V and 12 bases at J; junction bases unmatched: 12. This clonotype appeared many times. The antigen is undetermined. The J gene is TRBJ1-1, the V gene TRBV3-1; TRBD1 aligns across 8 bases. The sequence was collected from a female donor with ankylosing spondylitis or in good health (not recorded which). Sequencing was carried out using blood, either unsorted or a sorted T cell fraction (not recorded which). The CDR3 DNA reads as TGTGCCAGCAGATATGCCGGGACAGGCGTAACTTTCTTT. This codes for CASRYAGTGVTFF.